This TCR beta chain was retrieved from a study of T-cell reconstitution after alpha-beta-depleted transplantation in children. This clonotype has a count of ten or more. What it recognizes is unknown. Preparation of the TCRbeta library was carried out with unique molecular identifiers. Each CDR3 protein gets one entry after TCRdb re-called the PCR reads with MiXCR. The sample holds tens of thousands of distinct CDR3 sequences, around 9% seen once. Trimming at V came to 4 bases and at J to 4 bases, leaving 4 bases not matched to a gene. The CDR3 spans 13 residues. Germline CDR1 and CDR2: SGHRS and YFSETQ. General observations from the study: Several hundred expanded graft clones reportedly supplied alpha-beta T cells about two months after transplant.

This clonotype was obtained from a male patient aged 2 to 10 who had a stem cell transplant for chronic granulomatous disease, so the T cells may come from the graft donor. The chain is built from TRBV5-1 and TRBJ1-1, with TRBD1 matching over 7 bases. Material: PBMCs, mostly from graft donor cells, obtained 60 days after TCRalphabeta/CD19-depleted stem cell transplant. Here the CDR3 reads CASSGAGGTEAFF. As DNA, the CDR3 is TGCGCCAGCAGCGGAGCAGGGGGCACTGAAGCTTTCTTT.